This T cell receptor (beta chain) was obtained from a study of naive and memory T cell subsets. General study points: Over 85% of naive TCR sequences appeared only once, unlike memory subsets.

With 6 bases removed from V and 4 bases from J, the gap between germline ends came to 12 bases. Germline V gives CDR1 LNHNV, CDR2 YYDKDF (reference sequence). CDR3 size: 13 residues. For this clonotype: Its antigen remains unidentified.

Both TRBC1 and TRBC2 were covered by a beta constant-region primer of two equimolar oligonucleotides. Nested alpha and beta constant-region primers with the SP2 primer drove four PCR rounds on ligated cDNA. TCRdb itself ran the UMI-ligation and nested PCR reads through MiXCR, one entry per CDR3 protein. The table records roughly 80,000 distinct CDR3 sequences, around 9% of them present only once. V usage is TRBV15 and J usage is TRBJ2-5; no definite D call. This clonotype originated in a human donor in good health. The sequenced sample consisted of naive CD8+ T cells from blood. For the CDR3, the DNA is TGTGCCACCAGTGAAGGCTGGGGAGAGACCCAGTACTTC. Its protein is CATSEGWGETQYF.